Listed here is a single T cell receptor (beta chain). This sample was included in a study of blood T cell repertoires in COVID-19. Study summary: COVID-19 samples collected from the United States, Italy and Spain covered acute and convalescent phases. T cells, B-cell-depleted T cells, or PBMCs supplied cDNA or gDNA.

The length of the CDR3 is 14 residues. V was clipped by 2 bases and J by 4 bases; unmatched bases: 0. Germline loops: CDR1 KGHSH, CDR2 LQKENI. Original analysis: Researchers report that nucleated cell counts were estimated from reference gene primer amplification. Sequencing used immunoSEQ multiplex PCR; TCRdb keeps in-frame clones, though not all of them. That table gives V, J and clone size, and the DNA gave D and trimming. The sample holds about 180,000 clones; over 75% are singletons and the top ten take more than 2.5%. The sequenced sample consisted of peripheral blood. V and J are TRBV18 and TRBJ2-7, with 12 bases matching TRBD2. The sequence was obtained from a man in his 60s with acute or convalescent COVID-19. CDR3 sequence reads: CASSPGTSGYEQYF. CDR3 sequence (DNA): TGTGCCAGCTCACCAGGGACTAGCGGGTACGAGCAGTACTTC. Looking up the rest from reference TRBV18 and TRBJ2-7 gives the full variable domain: NAGVMQNPRHLVRRRGQEARLRCSPMKGHSHVYWYRQLPEEGLKFMVYLQKENIIDESGMPKERFSAEFPKEGPSILRIQQVVRGDSAAYFCASSPGTSGYEQYFGPGTRLTVT.